This T cell receptor beta chain stems from a study of T cell responses to AZD1222 COVID-19 vaccine. Study results and limitations: Sampled repertoires all dated from after the peak T cell response.

Libraries were prepared by immunoSEQ multiplex PCR; TCRdb keeps only in-frame clonotypes and omits some of them. The sample comprises over 110,000 clones, approximately 87% of which are singletons, and 1.5% to 2% rests with the top ten. Comments on this clone: Its target is unknown.

The specimen comprised peripheral blood, sampled 28 days after the second AZD1222 dose. This clonotype was obtained from an adult who received the AZD1222 COVID-19 vaccine.

Here the CDR3 reads CASSQVTGTPNEKLFF. The CDR3 nucleotides are TGTGCCAGCAGCCAAGTTACCGGGACACCAAATGAAAAACTGTTTTTT. This chain links TRBV3-1 (or the pseudogene TRBV3-2) with TRBJ1-4; a possible D gene is TRBD1 (6 bases). Looked up from germline, CDR1 is LGHDT and CDR2 is YNNKEL (reference sequence). CDR3 length: 16 residues. V was shortened by 1 base and J by 5 bases, with 14 bases between the two germline ends.